This T cell receptor beta chain is from a study of blood T cells in healthy people across ages (dated by TCRdb to between 2015 and 2016). Context from the whole study: In model experiments, roughly one uniquely barcoded TCR beta cDNA molecule per two T cells was captured by template switching. Two additional independent replicas of 1 million unique cDNA reads from the same blood draw were analyzed for two donors (one aged 18 to 29 and one aged 80 or older). Donors of different ages were randomly distributed across sequencing lanes to avoid experimental bias. To track age-related changes in TCR beta repertoire diversity, the study relied on deep sequencing normalized with unique cDNA molecular identifiers. Donors were grouped into four age groups: young (average approximately 16 years), middle-aged (roughly 40), aged (about 60) and long-lived (around 82).

Concerning this clonotype itself: Which antigen it targets is not known. No much larger clonotype is one base removed from it; base qualities were not supplied.

Library preparation was by 5' RACE. Instrument used: Illumina HiSeq 2500. The second PCR ran for roughly 6 to 11 cycles and used a J-beta primer mix along with a sample-barcoded 5' primer. A template-switch 5' adaptor carrying 12 random nucleotides introduced a unique molecular identifier onto each TCR beta cDNA molecule. Each sample yielded at least 2.5 million CDR3-containing paired-end reads. First-strand cDNA was synthesized from all RNA with the Mint cDNA synthesis kit, primed by a TRBC-specific oligonucleotide. After uracil-DNA glycosylase treatment, a first 18-cycle PCR used universal primers M1SS and BC2_uni_R on all cDNA. The study's own analysis went as follows. Normalization of each sample was performed by random selection of 1 million high-quality reads, each carrying a distinct molecular identifier. Instead of being binned into consensus sequences, reads with shared molecular identifiers were discarded. MiTCR, with a Q25 quality threshold and the strictest error-elimination algorithm, was used for CDR3 identification, clonotype clustering and error correction. A nonparametric unseen species model using Euler transformation provided a lower-bound estimate of total TCR beta diversity. TCRdb reworked the public reads: Q25 trimming with fastp, MiXCR clone assembly, productive beta chains retained. CDR3 protein sequences are deduplicated, and each keeps its most common genes and DNA. The V and J calls and clone size are TCRdb's, not the authors'. The sample contains fewer than 950,000 distinct CDR3 sequences, 36% of them found a single time. Jointly, the top ten make up about an eighth of the sample.

Systemically healthy Caucasian individuals from Russia, 35 to 50 in total and aged roughly 6 to 95 years, were included as donors. Ten milliliters of peripheral blood were drawn from each donor into EDTA-treated Vacutainer tubes. Ficoll-Paque density-gradient centrifugation was used to isolate PBMCs, with at least 6 million obtained per sample. Total RNA was extracted from PBMCs with Trizol reagent, with at least 5.5 micrograms obtained per sample. Naive CD45RAhigh/CD27high T cell percentages were measured by flow cytometry on a PBMC aliquot from every donor. From cysteine to phenylalanine, the CDR3 is 14 amino acids long. The CDR3 DNA has 42 bases and is translated from base 1. The germline ends are 11 bases apart after V is trimmed by 7 bases and J by 1 base. The germline V gene (reference sequence) provides CDR1 SEHNR and CDR2 FQNEAQ. General conclusions and limits of the study: Compared with the aged group, the long-lived group had more naive CD4+ T cells, fewer expanded clones and increased TCR diversity, a pattern suggesting age selection. Because the CMV infection status of the donors was unknown, age-related changes in expanded clonotypes may potentially have been confounded. Total diversity estimates from one million sequenced T cells were considered lower bounds and underestimates. Observed TCR beta diversity per million T cells fell roughly linearly with age, and a significant reduction was already apparent by age around 40. Conclusive comparison of naive and antigen-experienced compartments was prevented by the profiling of bulk unsorted PBMCs. Observed TCR beta diversity correlated strongly with the percentage of naive T cells measured by flow cytometry.

Recombination connected TRBV7-9 to TRBJ1-3, with the D gene not clear enough to name. The sequencing input was blood. This TCR came from a man aged 18-30 years in good health. The DNA sequence is TGTGCCAGCAATCGGGCTTTATCTGGAAACACCATATATTTT. This sequence encodes CASNRALSGNTIYF. Here the CDR3 is joined to the reference TRBV7-9 and TRBJ1-3 genes, and the full variable domain is: DTGVSQNPRHKITKRGQNVTFRCDPISEHNRLYWYRQTLGQGPEFLTYFQNEAQLEKSRLLSDRFSAERPKGSFSTLEIQRTEQGDSAMYLCASNRALSGNTIYFGEGSWLTVV.